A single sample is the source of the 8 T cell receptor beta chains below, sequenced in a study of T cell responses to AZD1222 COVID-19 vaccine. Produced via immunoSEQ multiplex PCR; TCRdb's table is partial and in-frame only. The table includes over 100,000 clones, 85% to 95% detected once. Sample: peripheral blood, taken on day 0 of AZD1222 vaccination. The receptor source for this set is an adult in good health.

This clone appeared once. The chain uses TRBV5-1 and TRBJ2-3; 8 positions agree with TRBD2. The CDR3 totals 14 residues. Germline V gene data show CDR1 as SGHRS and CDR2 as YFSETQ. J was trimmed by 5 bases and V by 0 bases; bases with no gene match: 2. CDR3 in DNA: TGCGCCAGCAGCTTGGAAGCGGGGGAAGATACGCAGTATTTT. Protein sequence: CASSLEAGEDTQYF.

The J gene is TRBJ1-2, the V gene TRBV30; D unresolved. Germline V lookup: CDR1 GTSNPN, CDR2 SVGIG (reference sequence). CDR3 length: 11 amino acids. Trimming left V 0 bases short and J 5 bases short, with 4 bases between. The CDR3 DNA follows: TGTGCCTGGAGTGTACGATATGGCTACACCTTC. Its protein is CAWSVRYGYTF.

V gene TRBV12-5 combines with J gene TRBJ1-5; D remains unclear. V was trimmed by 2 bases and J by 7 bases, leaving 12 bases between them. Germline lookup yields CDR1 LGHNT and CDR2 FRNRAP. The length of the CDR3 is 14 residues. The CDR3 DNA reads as TGTGCTAGTGGTTTGACACAATTTTCGCAGCCCCAGCATTTT. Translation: CASGLTQFSQPQHF.

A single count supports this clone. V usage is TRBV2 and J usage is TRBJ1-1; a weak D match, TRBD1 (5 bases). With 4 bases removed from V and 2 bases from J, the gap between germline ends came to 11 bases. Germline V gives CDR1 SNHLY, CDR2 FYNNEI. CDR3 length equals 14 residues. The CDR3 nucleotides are TGTGCCAGCAGTGTTGGGCAGGGCAACACTGAAGCTTTCTTT. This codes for CASSVGQGNTEAFF.

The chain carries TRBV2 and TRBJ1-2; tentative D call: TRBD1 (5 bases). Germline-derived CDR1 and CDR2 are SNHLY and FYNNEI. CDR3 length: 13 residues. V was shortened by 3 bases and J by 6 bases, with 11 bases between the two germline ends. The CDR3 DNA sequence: TGTGCCAGCAGTGATTTAGTCAGGGATGGCTACACCTTC. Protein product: CASSDLVRDGYTF.

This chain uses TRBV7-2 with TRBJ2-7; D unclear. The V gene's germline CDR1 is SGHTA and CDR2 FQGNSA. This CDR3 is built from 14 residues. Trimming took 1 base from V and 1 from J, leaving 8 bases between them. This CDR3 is CASSLGRTSYEQYF. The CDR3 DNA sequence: TGTGCCAGCAGCTTAGGCAGGACGTCCTACGAGCAGTACTTC.

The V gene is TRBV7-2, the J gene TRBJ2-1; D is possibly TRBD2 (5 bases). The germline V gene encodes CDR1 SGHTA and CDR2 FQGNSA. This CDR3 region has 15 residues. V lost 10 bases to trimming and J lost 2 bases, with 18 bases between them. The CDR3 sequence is CATGPRGLAYNEQFF. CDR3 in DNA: TGTGCCACCGGGCCACGGGGTCTAGCCTACAATGAGCAGTTCTTC.

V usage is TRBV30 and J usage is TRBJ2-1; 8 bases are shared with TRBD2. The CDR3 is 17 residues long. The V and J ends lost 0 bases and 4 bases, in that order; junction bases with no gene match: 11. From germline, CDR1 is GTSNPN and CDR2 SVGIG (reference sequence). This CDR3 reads CAWSVRGRGRRYNEQFF. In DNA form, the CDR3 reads TGTGCCTGGAGTGTACGGGGTCGCGGGAGGAGATACAATGAGCAGTTCTTC.